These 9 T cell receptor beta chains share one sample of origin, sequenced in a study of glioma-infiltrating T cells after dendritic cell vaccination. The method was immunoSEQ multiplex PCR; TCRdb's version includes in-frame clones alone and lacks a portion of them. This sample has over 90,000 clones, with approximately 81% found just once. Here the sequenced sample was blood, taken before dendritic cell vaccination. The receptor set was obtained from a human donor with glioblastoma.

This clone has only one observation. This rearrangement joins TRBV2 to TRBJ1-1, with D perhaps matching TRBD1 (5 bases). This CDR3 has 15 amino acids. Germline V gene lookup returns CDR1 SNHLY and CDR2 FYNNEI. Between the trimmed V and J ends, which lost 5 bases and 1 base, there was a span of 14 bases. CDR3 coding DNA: TGTGCCAGCAGTCGAAGAGTAGGGGCGAACACTGAAGCTTTCTTT. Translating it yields CASSRRVGANTEAFF. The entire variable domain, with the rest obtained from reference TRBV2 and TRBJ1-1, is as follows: EPEVTQTPSHQVTQMGQEVILRCVPISNHLYFYWYRQILGQKVEFLVSFYNNEISEKSEIFDDQFSVERPDGSNFTLKIRSTKLEDSAMYFCASSRRVGANTEAFFGQGTRLTVV.

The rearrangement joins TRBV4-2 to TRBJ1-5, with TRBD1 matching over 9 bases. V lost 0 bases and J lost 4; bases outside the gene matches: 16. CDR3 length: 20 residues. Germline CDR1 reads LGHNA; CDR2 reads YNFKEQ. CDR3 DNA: TGTGCCAGCAGCCAAGAAACAGGGGGCAGGACGGAGGGATCTAATCAGCCCCAGCATTTT. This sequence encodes CASSQETGGRTEGSNQPQHF.

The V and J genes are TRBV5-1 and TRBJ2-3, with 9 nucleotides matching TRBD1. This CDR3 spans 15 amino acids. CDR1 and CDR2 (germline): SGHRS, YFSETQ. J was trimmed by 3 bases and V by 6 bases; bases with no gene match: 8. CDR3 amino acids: CASNRDRVMTDTQYF. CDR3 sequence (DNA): TGCGCCAGCAATCGGGACAGGGTAATGACAGATACGCAGTATTTT.

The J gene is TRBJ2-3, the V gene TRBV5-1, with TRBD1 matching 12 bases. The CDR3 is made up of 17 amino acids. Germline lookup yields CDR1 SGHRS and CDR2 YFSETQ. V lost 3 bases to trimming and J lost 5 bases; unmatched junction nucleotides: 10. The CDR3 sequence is CASSWGGTGGGGDTQYF. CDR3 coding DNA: TGCGCCAGCAGCTGGGGCGGGACAGGGGGCGGTGGAGATACGCAGTATTTT.

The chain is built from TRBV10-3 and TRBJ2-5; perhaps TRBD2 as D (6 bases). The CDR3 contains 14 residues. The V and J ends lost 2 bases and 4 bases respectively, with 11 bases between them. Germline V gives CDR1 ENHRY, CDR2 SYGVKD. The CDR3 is CAISEGGLSETQYF. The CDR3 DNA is TGTGCCATCAGTGAGGGGGGACTCTCAGAGACCCAGTACTTC.

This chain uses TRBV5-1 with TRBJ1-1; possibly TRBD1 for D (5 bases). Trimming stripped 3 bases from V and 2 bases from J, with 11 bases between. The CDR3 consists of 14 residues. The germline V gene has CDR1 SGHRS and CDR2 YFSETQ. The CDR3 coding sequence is TGCGCCAGCAGCTGGGGGGGTCGCAACACTGAAGCTTTCTTT. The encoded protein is CASSWGGRNTEAFF. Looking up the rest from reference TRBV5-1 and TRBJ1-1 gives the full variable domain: KAGVTQTPRYLIKTRGQQVTLSCSPISGHRSVSWYQQTPGQGLQFLFEYFSETQRNKGNFPGRFSGRQFSNSRSEMNVSTLELGDSALYLCASSWGGRNTEAFFGQGTRLTVV.

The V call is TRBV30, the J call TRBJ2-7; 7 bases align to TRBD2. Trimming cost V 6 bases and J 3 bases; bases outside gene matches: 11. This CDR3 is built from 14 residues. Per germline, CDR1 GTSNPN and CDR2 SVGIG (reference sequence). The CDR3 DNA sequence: TGTGCCTGTCTCCCCGGGGAGGGCGGCTACGAGCAGTACTTC. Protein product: CACLPGEGGYEQYF.

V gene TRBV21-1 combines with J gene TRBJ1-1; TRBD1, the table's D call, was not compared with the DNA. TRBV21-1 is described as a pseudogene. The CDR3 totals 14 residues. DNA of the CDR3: TGTGCCAGCAGCAAGGACAGTATGAACACTGAAGCTTTCTTT. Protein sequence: CASSKDSMNTEAFF.

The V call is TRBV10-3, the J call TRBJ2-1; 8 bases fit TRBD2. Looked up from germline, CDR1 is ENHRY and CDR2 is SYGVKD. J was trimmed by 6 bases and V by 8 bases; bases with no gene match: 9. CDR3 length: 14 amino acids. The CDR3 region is CAIGSGGPGNEQFF. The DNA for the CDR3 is TGTGCCATCGGGTCGGGAGGGCCTGGCAATGAGCAGTTCTTC.